The 29 T cell receptor beta chains reported below all come from one sample, sequenced in a study of CD8 T cells in ankylosing spondylitis. The study, taken as a whole, reports: A TCR beta motif made of fewer than ten highly homologous variants seemed typical of ankylosing spondylitis blood.

Antigens of these TCRs are unknown. A single record per CDR3 protein comes from TCRdb applying MiXCR to the 5' RACE reads. The sample holds 450,000 to 550,000 distinct CDR3 sequences, approximately 5% seen once. Sequenced input: blood, either unsorted or a sorted T cell fraction (not recorded which). These receptors were taken from a male donor with ankylosing spondylitis.

This chain links TRBV20-1 with TRBJ1-2, with 7 bases fitting TRBD1. Unmatched junction bases numbered 7, after V lost 7 bases and J lost 8 bases. From germline, CDR1 is DFQATT and CDR2 SNEGSKA (reference sequence). CDR3 length: 11 amino acids. The CDR3 spells CSGGGAGGYTF. The CDR3 DNA is TGCAGTGGAGGGGGCGCCGGCGGCTACACCTTC.

There are a few counts of this clonotype. The chain couples TRBV7-9 to TRBJ2-1, with TRBD1 identical over 7 bases. Trimming at V came to 4 bases and at J to 9 bases, leaving 6 bases not matched to a gene. Germline CDR1 reads SEHNR; CDR2 reads FQNEAQ (reference sequence). The CDR3 sequence is 13 residues long. The DNA for the CDR3 is TGTGCCAGCAGCTACACAGGGGTCGGTGAGCAGTTCTTC. Amino acid sequence: CASSYTGVGEQFF.

This clonotype came up many times. The chain couples TRBV12-3 or TRBV12-4 to TRBJ1-6; 12 bases are shared with TRBD1. J was trimmed by 9 bases and V by 10 bases; bases with no gene match: 7. This CDR3 has 14 residues. This CDR3 is CAISRDRGLSPLHF. The CDR3 DNA is TGTGCCATCAGCCGGGACAGGGGGCTTTCACCCCTCCACTTT.

This clonotype was found many times. This sequence joins TRBV20-1 and TRBJ2-7; D call uncertain. Trimming removed 6 bases from V and 0 bases from J, with 12 bases in between. CDR1 is DFQATT and CDR2 is SNEGSKA in the germline V gene (reference sequence). CDR3 length: 13 amino acids. CDR3 sequence: CSASERRSYEQYF. CDR3 bases: TGCAGTGCCTCGGAGCGCCGCTCCTACGAGCAGTACTTC.

This clonotype has a count of ten or more. The rearrangement links TRBV5-1 to TRBJ1-2; D is uncertain. V was pared by 4 bases and J by 7 bases, with 14 bases between. There are 13 residues in the CDR3. Germline V CDR1 and CDR2: SGHRS, YFSETQ. The CDR3 is CASSRDPAGGYTF. CDR3 DNA sequence: TGCGCCAGCAGCCGAGACCCCGCTGGTGGCTACACCTTC.

The chain recombines TRBV5-1 with TRBJ2-1; D not resolved. The V gene's germline CDR1 is SGHRS and CDR2 YFSETQ. The germline V and J ends were trimmed by 0 bases and 0 bases, with 10 bases remaining between them. This CDR3 is 16 amino acids long. The CDR3 spells CASSLVLGNSYNEQFF. The CDR3 coding sequence is TGCGCCAGCAGCTTGGTTCTGGGGAACTCCTACAATGAGCAGTTCTTC.

This clonotype was counted a single time. This could be a read error, since a much larger clone is one nucleotide away. V gene TRBV12-3 or TRBV12-4 combines with J gene TRBJ1-5; D ambiguous. The CDR3 spans 12 residues. CDR3 sequence (DNA): TGTGCCAGCAGTTCCGCTCGTCAGCCCCGGCATTTT. Protein product: CASSSARQPRHF.

This clonotype was recorded many times. V usage is TRBV2 and J usage is TRBJ2-3, with D maybe TRBD2 (5 bases). The germline gives CDR1 SNHLY, CDR2 FYNNEI. The CDR3 extends over 14 amino acids. V was pared by 0 bases and J by 8 bases, with 12 bases between. The CDR3 DNA follows: TGTGCCAGCAGTGAAGCGCTTCGGGAAGGTACGCAGTATTTT. Translated, it gives CASSEALREGTQYF.

This clonotype was seen at least ten times. The chain has TRBV10-3 and TRBJ2-1; TRBD2 matches 7 bases. CDR3 length: 17 residues. CDR1 and CDR2 (germline): ENHRY, SYGVKD. With V trimmed by 3 bases and J by 6 bases, 14 bases remained unmatched. CDR3 nucleotides: TGTGCCATCAGTGACCCGGGTCGGGGACTAACTACCAATGAGCAGTTCTTC. Translating gives CAISDPGRGLTTNEQFF.

V gene TRBV3-1 combines with J gene TRBJ2-7; 14 bases line up with TRBD2. The germline gives CDR1 LGHDT, CDR2 YNNKEL (reference sequence). The CDR3 totals 14 residues. V lost 4 bases and J lost 5; bases outside the gene matches: 1. The CDR3 DNA reads TGTGCCAGCAGCCGACTAGCGGGAGGGGACGAGCAGTACTTC. Its protein product is CASSRLAGGDEQYF.

Ten or more counts support this clonotype. V gene TRBV6-5 combines with J gene TRBJ1-1; weak D call: TRBD1 (5 bases). V was trimmed by 2 bases and J by 9 bases, leaving 16 bases between them. The germline V gene encodes CDR1 MNHEY and CDR2 SVGAGI. The CDR3 extends over 14 amino acids. CDR3 nucleotides: TGTGCCAGCAGTTACATCGACGAGAAGGGGAAAGCTTTCTTT. Translation: CASSYIDEKGKAFF.

This clonotype was counted at least ten times. The V and J genes are TRBV24-1 and TRBJ2-1, with D possibly being TRBD2 (6 bases). Germline V gene lookup returns CDR1 KGHDR and CDR2 SFDVKD. The V gene lost 6 bases and the J gene lost 7 bases, with 15 bases spanning the gap. The CDR3 is 14 residues long. The CDR3: CATSIPDGGNEQFF. CDR3 bases: TGTGCCACCAGTATCCCCGATGGGGGGAATGAGCAGTTCTTC.

This clonotype was recorded many times. The rearrangement joins TRBV4-3 to TRBJ2-1; 10 nucleotides align to TRBD2. Germline CDR1 LGHNA, CDR2 YSLEER. The CDR3 has 17 amino acids. Trimming took 1 base from V and 0 from J; bases not matched to a gene: 3. As DNA, the CDR3 is TGCGCCAGCAGCCAAGGACTAGCGGGCAGCTCCTACAATGAGCAGTTCTTC. Its protein is CASSQGLAGSSYNEQFF.

This clonotype was seen at least ten times. CDR3 region: CASSHEAGGRNEQFF. The CDR3, as DNA: TGCGCCAGCAGCCATGAAGCGGGGGGTAGGAATGAGCAGTTCTTC. The V gene is TRBV5-1, the J gene TRBJ2-1; 9 positions match TRBD2. Germline lookup yields CDR1 SGHRS and CDR2 YFSETQ. V lost 4 bases and J lost 7; bases outside the gene matches: 9. The CDR3 is made up of 15 amino acids.

This clonotype was picked up many times. The J gene is TRBJ1-5, the V gene TRBV27; D remains unclear. Germline V lookup: CDR1 MNHEY, CDR2 SMNVEV (reference sequence). The CDR3 consists of 14 residues. The V end was cut by 2 bases, the J end by 4 bases, with 9 bases between. CDR3 protein: CASSLMQSNQPQHF. CDR3 in DNA: TGTGCCAGCAGTTTAATGCAGTCGAATCAGCCCCAGCATTTT.

This clonotype was observed at least ten times. The rearrangement joins TRBV27 to TRBJ2-1, with 9 bases identical to TRBD2. Germline trimming cut 3 bases from V and 8 bases from J; bases unmatched to any gene: 5. The CDR3 contains 14 residues. The germline gives CDR1 MNHEY, CDR2 SMNVEV (reference sequence). The CDR3 nucleotides read TGTGCCAGCAGTTTGAGGCTAGCGGGATATGAGCAGTTCTTC. It encodes CASSLRLAGYEQFF.

The chain uses TRBV7-9 and TRBJ2-5; TRBD1 matches 8 bases. The ends lost 3 bases at V and 5 bases at J; junction bases unmatched: 5. The germline gives CDR1 SEHNR, CDR2 FQNEAQ (reference sequence). This CDR3 spans 14 amino acids. Here the CDR3 DNA reads TGTGCCAGCAGCTTTCAGGGGGCGCGTGAGACCCAGTACTTC. Translation gives CASSFQGARETQYF.

The chain employs TRBV4-3 and TRBJ1-6, with D perhaps TRBD1 (6 bases). In germline, CDR1 is LGHNA, CDR2 YSLEER. The V gene lost 3 bases and the J gene lost 6 bases, with 15 bases spanning the gap. This CDR3 comprises 16 residues. The DNA of the CDR3 is TGCGCCAGCAGCCAGGGGGACACCTATCCTAATTCACCCCTCCACTTT. Its translation is CASSQGDTYPNSPLHF.

Many counts were recorded for this clonotype. The CDR3 loop is CASSYWREGGEQYF. CDR3 DNA sequence: TGTGCCAGCAGTTACTGGCGGGAGGGGGGCGAGCAGTACTTC. The chain has TRBV6-5 and TRBJ2-7; the match to TRBD2 covers 9 bases. CDR1 and CDR2 (germline): MNHEY, SVGAGI. V gave up 1 base and J gave up 6 bases; unmatched junction bases: 4. The CDR3 extends over 14 amino acids.

This clonotype was detected many times. This sequence joins TRBV5-1 and TRBJ2-7; D call uncertain. The CDR3 has 14 residues. Germline loops: CDR1 SGHRS, CDR2 YFSETQ. Between the trimmed V and J ends, which lost 3 bases and 2 bases, there was a span of 12 bases. The CDR3 DNA reads TGCGCCAGCAGCTCCCTCGAAGGCACCTACGAGCAGTACTTC. Translating it yields CASSSLEGTYEQYF.

This clonotype was recorded many times. This chain joins TRBV28 and TRBJ2-7; 10 nucleotides line up with TRBD2. This CDR3 comprises 15 residues. J gave up 2 bases and V 3 bases, and 4 bases lay outside the gene matches. The germline V gene has CDR1 MDHEN and CDR2 SYDVKM. This chain's CDR3 is CASSLSGLAAYEQYF. In DNA, the CDR3 is TGTGCCAGCAGTTTGTCCGGACTAGCGGCCTACGAGCAGTACTTC.

This clonotype was seen at least ten times. V usage is TRBV20-1 and J usage is TRBJ1-1, with D unclear. Germline CDR1 is DFQATT and CDR2 is SNEGSKA (reference sequence). V gave up 5 bases and J gave up 4 bases, with 17 bases separating them. This CDR3 spans 14 amino acids. CDR3 residues: CSASPHSVVTEAFF. The CDR3 coding sequence is TGCAGTGCTTCCCCACACTCGGTGGTCACTGAAGCTTTCTTT.

This clonotype was observed at least ten times. The genes are TRBV4-3 and TRBJ2-1; 8 positions agree with TRBD1. Losses at the gene ends were 1 base for V and 8 bases for J; bases not matched to a gene: 7. The CDR3 loop spans 15 amino acids. Looked up from germline, CDR1 is LGHNA and CDR2 is YSLEER. For the CDR3, the DNA is TGCGCCAGCAGCCAAGTGGCAGGGGGCGCGGATGAGCAGTTCTTC. Protein sequence: CASSQVAGGADEQFF.

This clonotype was counted ten times or more. V and J are TRBV6-2 or TRBV6-3 and TRBJ1-2; D remains unclear. This CDR3 comprises 13 residues. The ends were cut back, 5 bases at V and 6 bases at J, with 13 bases in the middle. The germline gives CDR1 MNHEY, CDR2 SVGEGT. The CDR3 here is CASSRPDMDGYTF. The CDR3, as DNA: TGTGCCAGCAGTCGTCCTGACATGGATGGCTACACCTTC.

This clonotype was recorded at least ten times. The chain employs TRBV12-3 or TRBV12-4 and TRBJ2-5; D tentatively fits TRBD1 or TRBD2 (6 bases each). Trimming removed 6 bases at V and 7 bases at J, with 18 bases between. CDR3 length equals 14 residues. CDR3 region: CASSPVRRGGTQYF. CDR3 bases: TGTGCCAGCAGCCCGGTGCGCAGGGGAGGGACCCAGTACTTC.

In its sample, this clonotype was seen many times. This sequence joins TRBV5-6 and TRBJ2-1, with 9 bases that match TRBD1. The V gene's germline CDR1 is SGHDT and CDR2 YYEEEE. The CDR3 has 17 amino acids. Trimming removed 4 bases from V and 3 bases from J; junction bases left unmatched: 11. CDR3 nucleotide sequence: TGTGCCAGCAGCGTGTTAATGGGACAGGGCTTCTACAATGAGCAGTTCTTC. As protein: CASSVLMGQGFYNEQFF. Looking up the rest from reference TRBV5-6 and TRBJ2-1 gives the full variable domain: DAGVTQSPTHLIKTRGQQVTLRCSPKSGHDTVSWYQQALGQGPQFIFQYYEEEERQRGNFPDRFSGHQFPNYSSELNVNALLLGDSALYLCASSVLMGQGFYNEQFFGPGTRLTVL.

This clonotype was seen a handful of times. The chain carries TRBV20-1 and TRBJ2-7; 11 nucleotides agree with TRBD2. Germline V gives CDR1 DFQATT, CDR2 SNEGSKA (reference sequence). This CDR3 has 14 amino acids. V shed 5 bases, J shed 1 base, and the junction held 4 bases outside the gene matches. CDR3 sequence: CSAWTSGFSYEQYF. The CDR3, as DNA: TGCAGTGCTTGGACTAGCGGGTTTTCCTACGAGCAGTACTTC.

This clonotype showed up many times. A read error may produce the germline difference seen at one junction end. V and J are TRBV27 and TRBJ2-3; tentatively, D is TRBD1 or TRBD2 (5 bases each). The V gene's germline CDR1 is MNHEY and CDR2 SMNVEV (reference sequence). There are 13 residues in the CDR3. The CDR3: CASSLIQGVPLDF. The CDR3 nucleotides are TGTGCCAGCAGTTTGATCCAGGGAGTCCCGCTCGATTTT.

Ten or more counts support this clonotype. The V gene is TRBV4-3, the J gene TRBJ1-6; a weak D match, TRBD1 (6 bases). Germline lookup yields CDR1 LGHNA and CDR2 YSLEER. The length of the CDR3 is 16 residues. Between the trimmed V and J ends, which lost 1 base and 3 bases, there was a span of 10 bases. The chain's CDR3 is CASSQAGGGYNSPLHF. The CDR3 coding sequence is TGCGCCAGCAGCCAAGCGGGGGGCGGCTATAATTCACCCCTCCACTTT.